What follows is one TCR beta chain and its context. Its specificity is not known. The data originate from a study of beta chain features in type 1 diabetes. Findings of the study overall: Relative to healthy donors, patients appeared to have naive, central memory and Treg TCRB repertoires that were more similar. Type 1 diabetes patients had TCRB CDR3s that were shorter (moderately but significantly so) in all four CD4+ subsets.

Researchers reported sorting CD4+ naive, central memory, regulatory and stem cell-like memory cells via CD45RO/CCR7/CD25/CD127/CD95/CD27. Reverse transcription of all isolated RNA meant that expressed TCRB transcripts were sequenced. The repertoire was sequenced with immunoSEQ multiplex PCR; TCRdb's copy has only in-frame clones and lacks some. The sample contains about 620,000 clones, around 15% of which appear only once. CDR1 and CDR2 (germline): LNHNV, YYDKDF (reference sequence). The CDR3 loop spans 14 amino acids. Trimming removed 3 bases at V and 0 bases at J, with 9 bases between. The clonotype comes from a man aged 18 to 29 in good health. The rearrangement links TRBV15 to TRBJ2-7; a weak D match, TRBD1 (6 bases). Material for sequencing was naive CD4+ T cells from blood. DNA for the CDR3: TGTGCCACCAGCAGGGACAGCAGCTCCTACGAGCAGTACTTC. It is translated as CATSRDSSSYEQYF.